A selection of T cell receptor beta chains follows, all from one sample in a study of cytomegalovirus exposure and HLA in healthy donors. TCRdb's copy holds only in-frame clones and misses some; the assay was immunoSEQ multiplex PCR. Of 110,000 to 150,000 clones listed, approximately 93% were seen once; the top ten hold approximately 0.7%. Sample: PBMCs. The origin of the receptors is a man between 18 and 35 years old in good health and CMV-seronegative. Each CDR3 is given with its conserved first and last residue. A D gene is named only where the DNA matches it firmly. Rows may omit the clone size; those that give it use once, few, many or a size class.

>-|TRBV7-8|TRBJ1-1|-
TGTGCCAGCAGCTTAGTACAGAAATACACTGAAGCTTTCTTT
CASSLVQKYTEAFF
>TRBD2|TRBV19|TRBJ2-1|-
TGTGCCAGTAGTATAGGGGCCGGGACTAGCGGTTACAATGAGCAGTTCTTC
CASSIGAGTSGYNEQFF
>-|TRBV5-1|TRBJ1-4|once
TGCGCCAGCAGCGTAGGCCTCCGGGACTCTAATGAAAAACTGTTTTTT
CASSVGLRDSNEKLFF
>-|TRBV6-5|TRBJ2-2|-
TGTGCCAGCAGTTTCGGACAGACGCTGAACACCGGGGAGCTGTTTTTT
CASSFGQTLNTGELFF
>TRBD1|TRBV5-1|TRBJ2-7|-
TGCGCCAGCAGCTTGGGGACAGGGGGCAACGAGCAGTACTTC
CASSLGTGGNEQYF
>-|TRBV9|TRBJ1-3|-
TGTGCCAGCAGCGTAGGTCCAGGGTCTGGAAACACCATATATTTT
CASSVGPGSGNTIYF
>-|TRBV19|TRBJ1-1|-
TGTGCCAGTAGTATAGATGTGCGGGGAGTCCCCACTGAAGCTTTCTTT
CASSIDVRGVPTEAFF
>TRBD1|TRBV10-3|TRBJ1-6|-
TGTGCCATCAGGACGACAGGGTCGGATAATTCACCCCTCCACTTT
CAIRTTGSDNSPLHF
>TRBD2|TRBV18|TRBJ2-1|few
TGTGCCAGCTCACGGGGGCGGGGACTAGCGGAAAAGCAGTTCTTC
CASSRGRGLAEKQFF
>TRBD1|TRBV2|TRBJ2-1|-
TGTGCCAGCAGTGAATCAGGGACAGGGTGGGAGTTCTTC
CASSESGTGWEFF
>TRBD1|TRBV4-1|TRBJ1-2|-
TGCGCCAGCGGGACAGGAATCTATGGCTACACCTTC
CASGTGIYGYTF
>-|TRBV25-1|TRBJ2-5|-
TGTGCCAGCAGTGATCTATGGGGGGAGGAAGAGACCCAGTACTTC
CASSDLWGEEETQYF
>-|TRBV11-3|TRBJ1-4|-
TGTGCCAGCAGCTCTTTCGGGGGGTTGGAAAAACTGTTTTTT
CASSSFGGLEKLFF
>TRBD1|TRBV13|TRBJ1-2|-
TGTGCCAGCAGCTCACCGGGACAGGGGGCGGGCGGCTACACCTTC
CASSSPGQGAGGYTF
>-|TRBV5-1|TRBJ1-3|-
TGCGCCAGCAGCATTGGACAGAAAGGAAACACCATATATTTT
CASSIGQKGNTIYF
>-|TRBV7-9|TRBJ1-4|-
TGTGCCAGCAGCTTAGACGGGGCAGGGGATGAAAAACTGTTTTTT
CASSLDGAGDEKLFF
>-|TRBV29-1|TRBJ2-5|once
TGCAGCGTTGCCAGGGGAGAGACCCAGTACTTC
CSVARGETQYF
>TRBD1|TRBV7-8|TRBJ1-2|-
TGTGCCAGCAGCCCCCCGGACAGGGACTATGGCTACACCTTC
CASSPPDRDYGYTF
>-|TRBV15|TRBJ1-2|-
TGTGCCACCAGCAGAGACCGGGCAGGGGTCCCCTATGGCTACACCTTC
CATSRDRAGVPYGYTF
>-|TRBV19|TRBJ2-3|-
TGTGCCACGAAGCTAGCGAGCACAGATACGCAGTATTTT
CATKLASTDTQYF
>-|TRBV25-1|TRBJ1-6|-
TGTGCCAGCAGCGGGACAAGAAATTCACCCCTCCACTTT
CASSGTRNSPLHF
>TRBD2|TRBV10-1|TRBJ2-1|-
TGCGCCAGCAGTGAGACTAGCGGGGGGAGCAATGAGCAGTTCTTC
CASSETSGGSNEQFF
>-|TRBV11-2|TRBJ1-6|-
TGTGCCAGCAGCTTAGGTCCCGATAATTCACCCCTCCACTTT
CASSLGPDNSPLHF
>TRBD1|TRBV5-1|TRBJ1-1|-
TGCGCCAGCAGCTTGGTGAAGACAACAGGGGCCCTGGGGGTGAACACTGAAGCTTTCTTT
CASSLVKTTGALGVNTEAFF
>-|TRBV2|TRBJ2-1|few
TGTGCCAGCAGGGTTCCGGGCAATGAGCAGTTCTTC
CASRVPGNEQFF
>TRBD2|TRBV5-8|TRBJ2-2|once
TGTGCCAGCAGACAGGGACTAGCGGAAGGAACCGGGGAGCTGTTTTTT
CASRQGLAEGTGELFF
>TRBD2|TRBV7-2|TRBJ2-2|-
TGTGCCAGCAGCTTAAGTCGGCTAGCGGGAGGGCGGGGAGCCGGGGAGCTGTTTTTT
CASSLSRLAGGRGAGELFF
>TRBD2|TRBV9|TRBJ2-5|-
TGTGCCAGCAGCGTAGGGTCCGGGACTAGCGGGAGCATACGACCACCAGAGACCCAGTACTTC
CASSVGSGTSGSIRPPETQYF
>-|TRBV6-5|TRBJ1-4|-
TGTGCCAGCAGTACCGGACAGTTTAATGAAAAACTGTTTTTT
CASSTGQFNEKLFF
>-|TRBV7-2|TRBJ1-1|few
TGTGCCAGCAGCTCCGGCGGGCCTCGGGGAACTGAAGCTTTCTTT
CASSSGGPRGTEAFF
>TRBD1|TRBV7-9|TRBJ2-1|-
TGTGCCAGCAGCCCAGCCGGGACAGGGGTGTACAATGAGCAGTTCTTC
CASSPAGTGVYNEQFF
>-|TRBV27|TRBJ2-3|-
TGTGCCAGCAGTTCGGACTGGGAGGATACGCAGTATTTT
CASSSDWEDTQYF
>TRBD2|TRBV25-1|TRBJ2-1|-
TGTGCCAGCAGTGAACCCAGCGGGAGGGCCAATGAGCAGTTCTTC
CASSEPSGRANEQFF